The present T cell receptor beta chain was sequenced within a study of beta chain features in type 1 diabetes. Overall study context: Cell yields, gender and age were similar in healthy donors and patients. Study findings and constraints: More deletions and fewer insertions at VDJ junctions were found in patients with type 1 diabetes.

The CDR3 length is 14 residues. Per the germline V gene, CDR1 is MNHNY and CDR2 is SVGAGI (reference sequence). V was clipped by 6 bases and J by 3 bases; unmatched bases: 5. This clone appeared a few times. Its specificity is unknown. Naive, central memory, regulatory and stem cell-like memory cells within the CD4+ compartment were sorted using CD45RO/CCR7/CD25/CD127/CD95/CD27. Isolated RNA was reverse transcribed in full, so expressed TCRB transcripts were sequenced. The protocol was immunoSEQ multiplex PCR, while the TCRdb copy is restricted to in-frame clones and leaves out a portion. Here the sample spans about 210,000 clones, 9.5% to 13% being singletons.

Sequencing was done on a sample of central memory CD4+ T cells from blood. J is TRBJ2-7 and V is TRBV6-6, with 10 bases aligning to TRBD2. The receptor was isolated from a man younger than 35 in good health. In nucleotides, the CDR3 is TGTGCCAGCAGGGTGAGCGGGAGGGGCTACGAGCAGTACTTC. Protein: CASRVSGRGYEQYF.